This T cell receptor (beta chain) came from a study (dated by TCRdb to between 2014 and 2017). Turning to the overall study: The study examined whether tumor-infiltrating Tregs in breast cancer are drawn from blood Tregs or arise in situ by conversion from other CD4+ T cell subsets.

Library preparation employed multiplex PCR. Sequencing used an Ion Torrent PGM. In the roughly 20-patient analysis, TRBV12-4/TRBJ1-2 clonotypes were amplified using adaptor-ligated barcode primers. For the approximately 22-patient cohort, the TRBV12-4/TRBJ1-2 amplicons were sequenced on the Ion Personal Genome Machine system. The published analysis was carried out like this. For each of nine subset-tissue groups, sequencing data from the five patients were combined, and the groups were compared by unsupervised clustering of TCR gene usage. The Morisita-Horn index was used to calculate repertoire similarity, with shared sequences weighted according to their contribution to each repertoire. TCRdb handled the public reads itself, with Q25 trimming in fastp and clone calling in MiXCR, and kept productive beta chains. One record per CDR3 amino acid sequence lists the most common genes and DNA. What appears here as the V and J calls and clone size reflects TCRdb's work, not the paper's. For this sample there are 110 or so distinct CDR3 sequences; 4.5% to 6% appear just once. Jointly, the top ten make up approximately 49% of the sample.

Cells that were CD4+CD25+CD127-/low were the ones isolated as Tregs. In a larger cohort of around 20 breast cancer patients, a single TRBV12-4/TRBJ1-2 rearrangement was sequenced in tumor Tregs and in blood Treg, naive and memory CD4+ cells. Tumor tissue and lymph nodes from ipsilateral axillary dissection were perfused with PBS, minced and digested with collagenase I and hyaluronidase. Sorted cell populations were confirmed by FACS to exceed 90% purity. By sample share, this clonotype is large (0.1 to 1%). Its antigen is still unknown. Base qualities are not at hand, and no much larger clone is one base apart. Ends trimmed: V by 5 bases, J by 4 bases; bases unmatched to a gene: 7. The CDR3 numbers 14 residues from cysteine through phenylalanine. Only CDR3 DNA remains: 42 bases, in frame from the first base. Results and caveats for the whole study, not just this receptor: Tumor memory CD4+ T cell TCR gene usage was found to cluster with blood and lymph node memory CD4+ cells and with lymph node naive CD4+ cells. The TCR alpha and beta sequences of tumor-infiltrating Tregs showed the greatest overlap with tumor naive CD4+ T cells, followed by blood naive CD4+ T cells. Among roughly 22 patients, 10% to 15% of tumor Treg TRBV12-4/TRBJ1-2 sequences were shared with naive CD4+ cells, versus under 2.4% with blood Tregs or memory cells. The larger-cohort validation was restricted to a single TCR beta V-J rearrangement rather than whole repertoires.

Input material: tumor-infiltrating Tregs sorted from the breast tumor. The source is a female donor with breast cancer. The rearranged chain carries TRBV12-3 or TRBV12-4 and TRBJ1-2; 7 bases in between match TRBD1. The DNA sequence is TGTGCCAGCAGTGTGGACAGGACGGGCTATGGCTACACCTTC. This is translated as CASSVDRTGYGYTF.